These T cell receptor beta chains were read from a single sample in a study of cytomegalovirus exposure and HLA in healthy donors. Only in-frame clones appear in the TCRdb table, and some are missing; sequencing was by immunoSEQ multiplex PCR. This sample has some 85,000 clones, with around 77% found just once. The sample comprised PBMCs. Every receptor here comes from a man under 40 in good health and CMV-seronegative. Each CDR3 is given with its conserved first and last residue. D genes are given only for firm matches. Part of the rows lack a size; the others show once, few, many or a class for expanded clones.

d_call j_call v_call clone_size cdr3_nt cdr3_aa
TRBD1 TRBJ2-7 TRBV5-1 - TGCGCCAGCAGCCTGGGGACAGATGGATTCTACGAGCAGTACTTC CASSLGTDGFYEQYF
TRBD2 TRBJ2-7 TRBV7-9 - TGTTCCAGCAGCTTAGGGGTACGTAGCGGGGAGTACGAGCAGTACTTC CSSSLGVRSGEYEQYF
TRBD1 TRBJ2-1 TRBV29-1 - TGCAGCGTCTACCCTATTTTCTCGGGACAGGTGTACAATGAGCAGTTCTTC CSVYPIFSGQVYNEQFF
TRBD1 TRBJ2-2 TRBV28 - TGTGCCAGCAGTTTATCGGGACAGGGTAGGACCGGGGAGCTGTTTTTT CASSLSGQGRTGELFF
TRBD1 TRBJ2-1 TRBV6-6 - TGTGCCAGCAGTTCTTCCGGGACAGGAAACTACAATGAGCAGTTCTTC CASSSSGTGNYNEQFF
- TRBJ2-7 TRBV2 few TGTGCCAGCAGTTCGGACAGAGACTACGAGCAGTACTTC CASSSDRDYEQYF
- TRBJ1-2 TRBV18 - TGTGCCAGCTCACCCGCGGGGGGCCCTAACTATGGCTACACCTTC CASSPAGGPNYGYTF
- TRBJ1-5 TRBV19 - TGTGCCTCTAAGCAGAGACAGGAGAAAGTTAGCAATCAGCCCCAGCATTTT CASKQRQEKVSNQPQHF
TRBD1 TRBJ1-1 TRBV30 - TGTGCCTGGAGACCCCAGGGGGCTACTGAAGCTTTCTTT CAWRPQGATEAFF
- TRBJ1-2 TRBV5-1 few TGCGCCAGCAGCTTGTACCTCAGGCCCTATGGCTACACCTTC CASSLYLRPYGYTF
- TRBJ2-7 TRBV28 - TGTGCCAGCAGTCAGGCAGGGCGGGAGCAGTACTTC CASSQAGREQYF
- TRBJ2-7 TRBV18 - TGTGCCAGCTCACCCGCAACAGGGCCCTCCTACGAGCAGTACTTC CASSPATGPSYEQYF
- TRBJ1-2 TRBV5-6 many TGTGCCAGCAGCTCCTACTATGGCTACACCTTC CASSSYYGYTF
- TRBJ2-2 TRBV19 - TGTGCCAGTAGTATAGCTGGGGGACATAGGACTGGGGAGCTGTTTTTT CASSIAGGHRTGELFF
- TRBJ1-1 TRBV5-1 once TGCGCCAGCAGCTTGATTTTACAGGGCACTGAAGCTTTCTTT CASSLILQGTEAFF
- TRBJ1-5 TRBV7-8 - TGTGCCAGCAGCCAAGGGGATGGATCGAATCAGCCCCAGCATTTT CASSQGDGSNQPQHF
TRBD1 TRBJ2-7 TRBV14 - TGTGCCAGCAGCCCAGCGAAGACAGGGGTTGGAACCTACGAGCAGTACTTC CASSPAKTGVGTYEQYF
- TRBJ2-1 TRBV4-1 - TGCGCCAGCAGCCAAGGGCAATACAATGAGCAGTTCTTC CASSQGQYNEQFF
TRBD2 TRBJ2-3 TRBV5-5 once TGTGCCAGCAGCTGGACCCCTAGCGGGGGCACAGATACGCAGTATTTT CASSWTPSGGTDTQYF
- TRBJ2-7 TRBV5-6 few TGTGCCAGCAGCTTGTTCAACAGTCTCTACGAGCAGTACTTC CASSLFNSLYEQYF
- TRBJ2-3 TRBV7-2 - TGTGCCAGCAGCTCCACTTACACAGATACGCAGTATTTT CASSSTYTDTQYF
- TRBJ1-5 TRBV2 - TGTGCCAGCAGTGACGGCAATCAGCCCCAGCATTTT CASSDGNQPQHF